The 2 T cell receptor beta chains below come from one sample, sequenced in a study of CXCR3-negative and CXCR3-positive naive CD8 T cells. General study points: Naive CXCR3-positive cells had TRB CDR3s more hydrophobic than those of CXCR3-negative naive cells.

These receptors have no identified antigens. The libraries of TRB cDNA were prepared using 5' RACE with UMI labels. TCRdb re-analyzed the 5' RACE reads; it lists each CDR3 protein once, without DNA. The listing contains 55,000 to 70,000 distinct CDR3 sequences. Sequencing was done on a sample of naive CXCR3+ CD8+ T cells from blood. Subset given: CD45RO-CCR7+CD27+CD95- naive CD8+ T cells expressing CXCR3 (TNR3+). Every receptor here comes from a human donor in good health. Some clones in this sample may be carry-over from other donors' samples.

The chain links TRBV12-3 or TRBV12-4 to TRBJ2-7; lacking DNA, the TRBD1 call made by TCRdb goes unchecked. CDR3 length: 13 amino acids. The CDR3 protein is CASSFSEGGEQYF.

The CDR3 here is CASSPGHNNEQFF. The chain recombines TRBV11-3 with TRBJ2-1; TCRdb picks TRBD1, but there is no DNA to check that call. The CDR3 loop spans 13 amino acids. Germline CDR1 SGHNT, CDR2 YENEEA.